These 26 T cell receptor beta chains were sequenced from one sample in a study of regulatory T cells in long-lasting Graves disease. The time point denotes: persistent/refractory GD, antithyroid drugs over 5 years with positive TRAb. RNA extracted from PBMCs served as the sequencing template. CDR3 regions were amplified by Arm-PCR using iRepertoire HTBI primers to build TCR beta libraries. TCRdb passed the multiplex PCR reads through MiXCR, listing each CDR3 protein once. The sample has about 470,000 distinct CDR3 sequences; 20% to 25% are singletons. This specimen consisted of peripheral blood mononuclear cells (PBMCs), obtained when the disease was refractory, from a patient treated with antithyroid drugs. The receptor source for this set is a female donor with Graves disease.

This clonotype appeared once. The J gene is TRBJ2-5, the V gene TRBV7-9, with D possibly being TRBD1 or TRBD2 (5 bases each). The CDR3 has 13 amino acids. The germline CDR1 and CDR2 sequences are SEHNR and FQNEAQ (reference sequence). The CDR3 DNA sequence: TGTGCAGCTCGCACCGGGACCCAAGAGACCCAGTACTTC. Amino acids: CAARTGTQETQYF.

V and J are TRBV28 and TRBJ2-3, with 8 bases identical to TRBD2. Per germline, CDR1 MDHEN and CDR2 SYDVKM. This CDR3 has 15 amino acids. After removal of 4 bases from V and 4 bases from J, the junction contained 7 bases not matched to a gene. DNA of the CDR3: TGTGCCAGCAGTTCGGGAGGGTCCTCGGCAGATACGCAGTATTTT. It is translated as CASSSGGSSADTQYF.

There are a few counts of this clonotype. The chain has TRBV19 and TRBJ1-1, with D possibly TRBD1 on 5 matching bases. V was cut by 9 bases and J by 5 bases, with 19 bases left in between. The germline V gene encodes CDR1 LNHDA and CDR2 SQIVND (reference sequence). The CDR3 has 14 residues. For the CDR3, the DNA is TGTGCCAGCAGATTTACAGGTTTAGGGACTGAAGCTTTCTTT. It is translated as CASRFTGLGTEAFF.

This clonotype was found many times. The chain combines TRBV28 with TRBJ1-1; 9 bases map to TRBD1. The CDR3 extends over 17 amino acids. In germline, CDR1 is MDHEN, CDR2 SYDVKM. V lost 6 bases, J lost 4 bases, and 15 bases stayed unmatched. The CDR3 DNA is TGTGCCAGCAGACCCACCGGGAACAGGGGGCGCGGCACTGAAGCTTTCTTT. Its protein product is CASRPTGNRGRGTEAFF.

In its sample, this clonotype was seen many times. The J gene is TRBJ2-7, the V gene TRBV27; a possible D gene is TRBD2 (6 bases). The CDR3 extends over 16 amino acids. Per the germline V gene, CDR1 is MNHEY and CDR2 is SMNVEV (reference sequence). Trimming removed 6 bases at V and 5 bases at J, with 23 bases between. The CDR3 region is CASSPGTVAGIHEQYF. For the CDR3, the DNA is TGTGCCAGCAGCCCAGGGACTGTAGCAGGGATCCACGAGCAGTACTTC.

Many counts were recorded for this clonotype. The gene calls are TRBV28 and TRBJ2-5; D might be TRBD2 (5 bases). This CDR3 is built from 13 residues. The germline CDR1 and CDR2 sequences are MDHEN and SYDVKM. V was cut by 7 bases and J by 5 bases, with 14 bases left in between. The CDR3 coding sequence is TGTGCCAGCATTTCGGGGAGTGATGAGACCCAGTACTTC. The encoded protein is CASISGSDETQYF.

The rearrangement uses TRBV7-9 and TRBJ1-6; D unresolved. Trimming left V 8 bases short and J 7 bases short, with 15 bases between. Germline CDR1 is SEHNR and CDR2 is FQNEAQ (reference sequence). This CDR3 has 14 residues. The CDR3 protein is CASASGDWNSPLHF. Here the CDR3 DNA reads TGTGCCAGCGCCTCCGGGGATTGGAATTCACCCCTCCACTTT. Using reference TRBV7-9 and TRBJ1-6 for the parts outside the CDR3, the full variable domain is DTGVSQNPRHKITKRGQNVTFRCDPISEHNRLYWYRQTLGQGPEFLTYFQNEAQLEKSRLLSDRFSAERPKGSFSTLEIQRTEQGDSAMYLCASASGDWNSPLHFGNGTRLTVT.

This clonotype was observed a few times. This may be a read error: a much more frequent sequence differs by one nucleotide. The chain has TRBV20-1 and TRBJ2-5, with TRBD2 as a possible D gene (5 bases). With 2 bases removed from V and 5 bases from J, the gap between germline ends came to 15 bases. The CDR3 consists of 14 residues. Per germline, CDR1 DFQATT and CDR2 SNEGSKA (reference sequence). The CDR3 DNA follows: TGCAGTGCTAGATGCGGCGGCCCGGGGGAGACCCAGTACTTC. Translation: CSARCGGPGETQYF.

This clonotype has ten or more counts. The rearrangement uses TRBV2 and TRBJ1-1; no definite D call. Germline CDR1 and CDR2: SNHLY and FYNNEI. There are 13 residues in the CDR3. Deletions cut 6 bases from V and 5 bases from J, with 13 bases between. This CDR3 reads CASSPREVTEAFF. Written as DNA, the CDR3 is TGTGCCAGCAGCCCCCGGGAAGTAACTGAAGCTTTCTTT. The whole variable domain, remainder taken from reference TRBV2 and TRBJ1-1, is EPEVTQTPSHQVTQMGQEVILRCVPISNHLYFYWYRQILGQKVEFLVSFYNNEISEKSEIFDDQFSVERPDGSNFTLKIRSTKLEDSAMYFCASSPREVTEAFFGQGTRLTVV.

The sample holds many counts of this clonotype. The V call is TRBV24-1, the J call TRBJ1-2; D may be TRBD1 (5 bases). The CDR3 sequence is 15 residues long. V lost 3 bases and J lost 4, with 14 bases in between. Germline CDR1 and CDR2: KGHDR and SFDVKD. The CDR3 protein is CATSDTQTDFYGYTF. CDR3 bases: TGTGCCACCAGTGATACGCAGACAGATTTCTATGGCTACACCTTC.

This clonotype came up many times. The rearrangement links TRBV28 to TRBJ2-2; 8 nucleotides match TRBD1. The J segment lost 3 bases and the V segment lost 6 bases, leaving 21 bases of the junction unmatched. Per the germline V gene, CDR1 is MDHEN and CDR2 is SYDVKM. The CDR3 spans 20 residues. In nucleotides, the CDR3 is TGTGCCAGCAGGCCACCAGGTTGGGGCAGGGGGCAATTCTACACCGGGGAGCTGTTTTTT. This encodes CASRPPGWGRGQFYTGELFF.

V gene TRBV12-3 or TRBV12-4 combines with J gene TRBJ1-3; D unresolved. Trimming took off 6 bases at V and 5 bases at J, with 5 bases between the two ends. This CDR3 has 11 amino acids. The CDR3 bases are TGTGCCAGCAGGGGTAGAAACACCATATATTTT. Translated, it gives CASRGRNTIYF.

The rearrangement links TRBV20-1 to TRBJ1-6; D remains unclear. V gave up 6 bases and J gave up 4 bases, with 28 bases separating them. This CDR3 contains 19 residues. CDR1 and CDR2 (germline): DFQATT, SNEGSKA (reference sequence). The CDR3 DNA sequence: TGCAGTGCCGTGCCACATGGGCAGAAGGATCGGGGATATAATTCACCCCTCCACTTT. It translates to CSAVPHGQKDRGYNSPLHF.

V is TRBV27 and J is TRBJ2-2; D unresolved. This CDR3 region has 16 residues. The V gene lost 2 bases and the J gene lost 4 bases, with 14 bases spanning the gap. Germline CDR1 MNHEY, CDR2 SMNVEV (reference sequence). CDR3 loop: CASSLEAFPSTGELFF. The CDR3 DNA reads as TGTGCCAGCAGTTTAGAGGCATTCCCTAGCACCGGGGAGCTGTTTTTT.

The CDR3 coding sequence is TGTGCCAGCAGTTCGGCCAGGGTTTACAATGAGCAGTTCTTC. Amino acid sequence: CASSSARVYNEQFF. The gene calls are TRBV27 and TRBJ2-1; tentatively, D is TRBD1 (5 bases). CDR1 and CDR2 from the germline V gene are MNHEY and SMNVEV (reference sequence). This CDR3 has 14 residues. The ends were cut back, 4 bases at V and 4 bases at J, with 11 bases in the middle.

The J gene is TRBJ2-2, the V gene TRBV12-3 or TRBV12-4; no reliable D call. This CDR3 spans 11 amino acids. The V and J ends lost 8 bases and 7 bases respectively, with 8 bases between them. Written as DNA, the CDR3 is TGTGCCAGCCTTGTGCTCGGGGAGCTGTTTTTT. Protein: CASLVLGELFF.

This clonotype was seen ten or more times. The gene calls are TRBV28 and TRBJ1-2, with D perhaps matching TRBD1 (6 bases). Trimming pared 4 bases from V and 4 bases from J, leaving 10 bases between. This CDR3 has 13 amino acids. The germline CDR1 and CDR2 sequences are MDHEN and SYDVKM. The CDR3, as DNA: TGTGCCAGCAGTTCAGGGGTCGGCTATGGCTACACCTTC. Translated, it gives CASSSGVGYGYTF.

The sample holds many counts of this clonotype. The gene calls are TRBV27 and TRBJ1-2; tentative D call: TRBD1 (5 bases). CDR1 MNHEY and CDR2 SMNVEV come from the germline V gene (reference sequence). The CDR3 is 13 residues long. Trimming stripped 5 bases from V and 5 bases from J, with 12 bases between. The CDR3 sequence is CASSGRGPYGYTF. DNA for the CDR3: TGTGCCAGCAGTGGCCGGGGACCTTATGGCTACACCTTC.

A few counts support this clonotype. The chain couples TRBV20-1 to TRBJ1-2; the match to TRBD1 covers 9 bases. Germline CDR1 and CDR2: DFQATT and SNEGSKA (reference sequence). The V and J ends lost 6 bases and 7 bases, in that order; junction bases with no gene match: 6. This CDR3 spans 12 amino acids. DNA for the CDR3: TGCAGTGCGAGACAGGGGGACGGTGGCTACACCTTC. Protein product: CSARQGDGGYTF.

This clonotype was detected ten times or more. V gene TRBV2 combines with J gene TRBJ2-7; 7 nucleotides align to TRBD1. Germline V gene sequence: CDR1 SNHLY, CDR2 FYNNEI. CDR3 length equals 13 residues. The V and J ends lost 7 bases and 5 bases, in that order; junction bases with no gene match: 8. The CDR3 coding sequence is TGTGCCAGCATGGGGACAGAGGACCACGAGCAGTACTTC. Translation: CASMGTEDHEQYF.

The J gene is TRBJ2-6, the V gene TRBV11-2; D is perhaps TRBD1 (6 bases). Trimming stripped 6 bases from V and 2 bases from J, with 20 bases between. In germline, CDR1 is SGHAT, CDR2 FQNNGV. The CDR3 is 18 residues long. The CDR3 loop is CASRPPRQANPGANVLTF. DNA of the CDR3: TGTGCCAGCAGGCCACCCCGACAGGCAAACCCTGGGGCCAACGTCCTGACTTTC.

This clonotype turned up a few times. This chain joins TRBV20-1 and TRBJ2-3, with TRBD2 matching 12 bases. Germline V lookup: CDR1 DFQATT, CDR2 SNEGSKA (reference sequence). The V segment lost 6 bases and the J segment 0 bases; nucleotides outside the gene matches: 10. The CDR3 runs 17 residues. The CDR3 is CSAMTSGGPLSTDTQYF. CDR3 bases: TGCAGTGCCATGACTAGCGGGGGCCCCCTTAGCACAGATACGCAGTATTTT.

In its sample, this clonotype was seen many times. The DNA for the CDR3 is TGTGCCAGCACCCTCGACCAGAACACTGAAGCTTTCTTT. Translation: CASTLDQNTEAFF. The genes are TRBV2 and TRBJ1-1; D is ambiguous. This CDR3 has 13 amino acids. Germline V gene sequence: CDR1 SNHLY, CDR2 FYNNEI. Trimming removed 7 bases from V and 1 base from J, with 10 bases in between.

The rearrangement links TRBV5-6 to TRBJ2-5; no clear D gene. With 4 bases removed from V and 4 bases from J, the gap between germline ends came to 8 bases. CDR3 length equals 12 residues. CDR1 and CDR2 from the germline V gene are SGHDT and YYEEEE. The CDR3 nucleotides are TGTGCCAGCAGCCGGTTCCTAGAGACCCAGTACTTC. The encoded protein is CASSRFLETQYF.

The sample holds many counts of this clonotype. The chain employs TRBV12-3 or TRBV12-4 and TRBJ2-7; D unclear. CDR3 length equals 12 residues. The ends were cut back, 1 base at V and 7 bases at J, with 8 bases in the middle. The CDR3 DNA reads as TGTGCCAGCAGTTTAGGGCCCTGGGAGCAGTACTTC. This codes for CASSLGPWEQYF.

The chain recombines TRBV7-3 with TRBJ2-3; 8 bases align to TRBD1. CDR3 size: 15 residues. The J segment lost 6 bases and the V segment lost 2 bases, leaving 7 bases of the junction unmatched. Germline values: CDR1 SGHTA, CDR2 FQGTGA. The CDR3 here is CASSLASGGADTQYF. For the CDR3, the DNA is TGTGCCAGCAGCTTAGCGTCAGGGGGCGCGGATACGCAGTATTTT.